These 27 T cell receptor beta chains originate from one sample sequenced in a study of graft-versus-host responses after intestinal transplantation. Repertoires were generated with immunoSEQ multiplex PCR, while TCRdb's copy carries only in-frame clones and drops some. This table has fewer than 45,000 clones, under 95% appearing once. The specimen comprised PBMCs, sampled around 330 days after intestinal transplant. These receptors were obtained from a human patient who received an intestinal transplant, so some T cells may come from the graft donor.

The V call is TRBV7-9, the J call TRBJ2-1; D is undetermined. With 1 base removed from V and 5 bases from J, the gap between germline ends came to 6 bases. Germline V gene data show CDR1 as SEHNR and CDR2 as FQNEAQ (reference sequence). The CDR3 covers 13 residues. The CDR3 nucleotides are TGTGCCAGCAGCTTAGTTCGCCACAATGAGCAGTTCTTC. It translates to CASSLVRHNEQFF.

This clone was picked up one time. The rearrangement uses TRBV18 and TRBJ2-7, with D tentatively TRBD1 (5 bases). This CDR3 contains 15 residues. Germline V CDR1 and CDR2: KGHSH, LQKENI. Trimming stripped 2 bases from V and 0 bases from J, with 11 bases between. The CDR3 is CASSPGTGSSYEQYF. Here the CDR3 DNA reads TGTGCCAGCTCACCAGGCACAGGTTCCTCCTACGAGCAGTACTTC.

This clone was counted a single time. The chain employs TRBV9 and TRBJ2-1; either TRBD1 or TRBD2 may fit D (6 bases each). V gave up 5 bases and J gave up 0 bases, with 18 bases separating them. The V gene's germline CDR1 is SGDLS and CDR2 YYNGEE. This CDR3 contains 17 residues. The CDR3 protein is CASSALGGQGSYNEQFF. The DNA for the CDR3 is TGTGCCAGCAGTGCTTTAGGGGGGCAAGGCTCCTACAATGAGCAGTTCTTC.

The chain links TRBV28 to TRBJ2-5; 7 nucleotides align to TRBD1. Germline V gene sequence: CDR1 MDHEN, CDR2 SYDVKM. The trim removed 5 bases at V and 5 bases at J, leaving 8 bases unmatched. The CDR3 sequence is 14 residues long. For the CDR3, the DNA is TGTGCCAGCAGTGACAACAGGGGACCGGAGACCCAGTACTTC. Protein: CASSDNRGPETQYF.

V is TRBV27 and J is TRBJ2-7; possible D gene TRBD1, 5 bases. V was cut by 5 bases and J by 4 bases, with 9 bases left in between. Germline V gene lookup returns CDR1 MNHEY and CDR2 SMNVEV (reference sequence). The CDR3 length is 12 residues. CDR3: CASSLPGYEQYF. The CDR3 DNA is TGTGCCAGCAGTCTTCCAGGGTACGAGCAGTACTTC.

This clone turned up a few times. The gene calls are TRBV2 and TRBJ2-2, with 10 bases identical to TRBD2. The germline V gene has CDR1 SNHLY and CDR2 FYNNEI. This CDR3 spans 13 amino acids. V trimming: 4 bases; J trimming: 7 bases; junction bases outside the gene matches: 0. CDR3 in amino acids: CASSGTSGGELFF. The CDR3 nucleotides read TGTGCCAGCAGTGGGACTAGCGGCGGGGAGCTGTTTTTT.

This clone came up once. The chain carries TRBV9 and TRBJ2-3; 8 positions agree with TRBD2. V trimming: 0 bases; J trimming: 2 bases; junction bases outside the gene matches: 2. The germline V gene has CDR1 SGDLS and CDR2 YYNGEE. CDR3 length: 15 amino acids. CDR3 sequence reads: CASSVAGGYTDTQYF. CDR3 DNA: TGTGCCAGCAGCGTAGCGGGGGGGTACACAGATACGCAGTATTTT.

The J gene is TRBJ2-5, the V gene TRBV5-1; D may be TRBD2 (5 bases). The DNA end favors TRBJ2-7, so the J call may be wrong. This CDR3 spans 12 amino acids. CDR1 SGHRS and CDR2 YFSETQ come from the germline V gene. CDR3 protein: CASSRENYEQYF. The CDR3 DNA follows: TGCGCCAGCAGCAGGGAGAACTACGAGCAGTACTTC.

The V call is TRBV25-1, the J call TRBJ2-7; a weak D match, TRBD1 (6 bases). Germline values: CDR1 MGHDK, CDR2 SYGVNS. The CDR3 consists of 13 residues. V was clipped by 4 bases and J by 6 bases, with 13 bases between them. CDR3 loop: CASSGTVDGEQYF. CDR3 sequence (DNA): TGTGCCAGCAGTGGGACAGTTGATGGCGAGCAGTACTTC.

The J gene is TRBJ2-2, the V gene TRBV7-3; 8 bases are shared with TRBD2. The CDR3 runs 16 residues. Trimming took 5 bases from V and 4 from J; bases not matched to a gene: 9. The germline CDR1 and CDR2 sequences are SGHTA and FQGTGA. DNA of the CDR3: TGTGCCAGCAGCCTCTACGGACTAGCAGTCACCGGGGAGCTGTTTTTT. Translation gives CASSLYGLAVTGELFF.

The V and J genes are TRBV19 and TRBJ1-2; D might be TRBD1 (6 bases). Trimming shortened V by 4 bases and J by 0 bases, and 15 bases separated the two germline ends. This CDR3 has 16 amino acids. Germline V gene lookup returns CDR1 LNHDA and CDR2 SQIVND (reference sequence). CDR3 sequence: CASSKLGTSSNYGYTF. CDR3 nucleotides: TGTGCCAGTAGTAAACTCGGGACAAGCTCTAACTATGGCTACACCTTC.

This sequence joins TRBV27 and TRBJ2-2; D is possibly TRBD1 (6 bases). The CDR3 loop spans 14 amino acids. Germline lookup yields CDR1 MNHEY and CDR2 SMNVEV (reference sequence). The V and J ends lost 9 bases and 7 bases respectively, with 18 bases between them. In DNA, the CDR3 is TGTGCCAGTCCGCGACCCGGACAGCTCGGGGAGCTGTTTTTT. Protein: CASPRPGQLGELFF.

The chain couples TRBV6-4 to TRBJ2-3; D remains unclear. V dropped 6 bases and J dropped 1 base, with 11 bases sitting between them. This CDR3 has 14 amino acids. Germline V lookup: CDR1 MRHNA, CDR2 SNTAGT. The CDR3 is CASSPSAGTDTQYF. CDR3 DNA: TGTGCCAGCAGCCCGAGTGCGGGCACAGATACGCAGTATTTT.

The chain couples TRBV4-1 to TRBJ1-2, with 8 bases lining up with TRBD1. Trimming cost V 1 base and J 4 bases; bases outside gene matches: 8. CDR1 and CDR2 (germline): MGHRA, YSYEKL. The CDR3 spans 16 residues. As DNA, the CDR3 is TGCGCCAGCAGCCAAGCCCGGACAGGGTATCTCTATGGCTACACCTTC. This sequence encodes CASSQARTGYLYGYTF.

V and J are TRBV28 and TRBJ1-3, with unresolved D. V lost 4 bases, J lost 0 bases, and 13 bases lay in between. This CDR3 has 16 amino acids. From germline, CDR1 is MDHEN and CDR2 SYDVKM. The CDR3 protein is CASSYLRGASGNTIYF. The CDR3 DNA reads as TGTGCCAGCAGTTATCTGCGAGGAGCCTCTGGAAACACCATATATTTT.

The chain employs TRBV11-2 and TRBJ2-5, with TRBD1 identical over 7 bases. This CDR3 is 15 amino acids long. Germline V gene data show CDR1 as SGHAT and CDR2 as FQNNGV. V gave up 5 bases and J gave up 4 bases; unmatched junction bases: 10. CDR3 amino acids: CASSQTTGLGETQYF. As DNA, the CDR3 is TGTGCCAGCAGCCAAACGACAGGGCTGGGAGAGACCCAGTACTTC.

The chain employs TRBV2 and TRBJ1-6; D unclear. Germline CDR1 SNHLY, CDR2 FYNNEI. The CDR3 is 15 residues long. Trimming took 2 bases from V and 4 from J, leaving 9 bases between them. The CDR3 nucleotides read TGTGCCAGCAGTGAACGATTACAGTATAATTCACCCCTCCACTTT. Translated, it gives CASSERLQYNSPLHF.

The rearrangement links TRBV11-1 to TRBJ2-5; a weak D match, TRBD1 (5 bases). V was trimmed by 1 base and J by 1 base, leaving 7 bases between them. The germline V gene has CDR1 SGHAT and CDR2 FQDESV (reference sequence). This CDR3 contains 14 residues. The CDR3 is CASSLGTTQETQYF. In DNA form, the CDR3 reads TGTGCCAGCAGCTTAGGGACAACCCAAGAGACCCAGTACTTC.

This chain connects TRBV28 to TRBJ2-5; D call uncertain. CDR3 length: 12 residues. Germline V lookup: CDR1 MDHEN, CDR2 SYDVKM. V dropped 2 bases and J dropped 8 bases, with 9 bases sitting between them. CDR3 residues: CASSLRRPTQYF. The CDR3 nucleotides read TGTGCCAGCAGTTTACGCAGGCCAACCCAGTACTTC.

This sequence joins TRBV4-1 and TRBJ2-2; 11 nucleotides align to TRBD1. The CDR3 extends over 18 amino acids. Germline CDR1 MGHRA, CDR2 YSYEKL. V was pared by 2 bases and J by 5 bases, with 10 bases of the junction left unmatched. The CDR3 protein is CASSQLRTGGAGTGELFF. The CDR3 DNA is TGCGCCAGCAGCCAACTAAGGACAGGGGGCGCGGGGACCGGGGAGCTGTTTTTT.

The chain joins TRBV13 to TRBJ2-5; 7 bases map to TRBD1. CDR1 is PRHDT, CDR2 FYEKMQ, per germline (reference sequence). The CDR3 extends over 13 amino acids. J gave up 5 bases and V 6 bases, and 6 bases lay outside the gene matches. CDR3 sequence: CASRRQGRETQYF. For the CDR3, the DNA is TGTGCCAGCAGACGACAGGGCCGGGAGACCCAGTACTTC.

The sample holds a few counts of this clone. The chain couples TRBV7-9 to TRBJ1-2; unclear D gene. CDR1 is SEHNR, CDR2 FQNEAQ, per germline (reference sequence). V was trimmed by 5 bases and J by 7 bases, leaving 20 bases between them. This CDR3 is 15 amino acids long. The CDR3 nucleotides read TGTGCCAGCAGCCACCCCGGACCAAATAAGCTTGGCTACACCTTC. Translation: CASSHPGPNKLGYTF.

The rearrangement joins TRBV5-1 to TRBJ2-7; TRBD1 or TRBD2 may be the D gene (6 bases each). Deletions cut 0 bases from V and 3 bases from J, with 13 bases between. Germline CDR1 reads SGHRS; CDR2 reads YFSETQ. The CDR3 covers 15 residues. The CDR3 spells CASSLGWGALYEQYF. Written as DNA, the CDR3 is TGCGCCAGCAGCTTGGGGTGGGGGGCCCTCTACGAGCAGTACTTC.

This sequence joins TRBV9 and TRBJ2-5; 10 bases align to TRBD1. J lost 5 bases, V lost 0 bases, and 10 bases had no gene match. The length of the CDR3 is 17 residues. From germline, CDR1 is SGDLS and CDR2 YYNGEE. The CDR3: CASSVDPGQGIKETQYF. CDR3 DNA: TGTGCCAGCAGCGTAGATCCGGGACAGGGGATTAAGGAGACCCAGTACTTC.

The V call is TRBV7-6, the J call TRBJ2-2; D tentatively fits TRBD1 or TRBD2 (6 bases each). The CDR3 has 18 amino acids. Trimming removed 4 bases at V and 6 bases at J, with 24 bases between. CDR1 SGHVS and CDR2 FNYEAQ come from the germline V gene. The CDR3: CASSSQPPGAGPPGELFF. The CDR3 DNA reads TGTGCCAGCAGCTCACAACCCCCGGGGGCGGGCCCCCCCGGGGAGCTGTTTTTT.

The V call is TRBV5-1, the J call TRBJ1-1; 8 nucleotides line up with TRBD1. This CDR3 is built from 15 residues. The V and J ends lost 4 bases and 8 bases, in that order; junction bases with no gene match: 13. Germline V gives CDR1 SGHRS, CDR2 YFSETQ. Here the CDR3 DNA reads TGCGCCAGCAGCGACAGGGTTGGGACAGGTTCCGAAGCTTTCTTT. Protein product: CASSDRVGTGSEAFF.

Here the CDR3 DNA reads TGCGCCAGCAGCCAAGAGACGATAGGAAACACCATATATTTT. This codes for CASSQETIGNTIYF. This chain connects TRBV4-1 to TRBJ1-3; no clear D gene. V was cut by 0 bases and J by 4 bases, with 7 bases left in between. From germline, CDR1 is MGHRA and CDR2 YSYEKL. The CDR3 totals 14 residues.